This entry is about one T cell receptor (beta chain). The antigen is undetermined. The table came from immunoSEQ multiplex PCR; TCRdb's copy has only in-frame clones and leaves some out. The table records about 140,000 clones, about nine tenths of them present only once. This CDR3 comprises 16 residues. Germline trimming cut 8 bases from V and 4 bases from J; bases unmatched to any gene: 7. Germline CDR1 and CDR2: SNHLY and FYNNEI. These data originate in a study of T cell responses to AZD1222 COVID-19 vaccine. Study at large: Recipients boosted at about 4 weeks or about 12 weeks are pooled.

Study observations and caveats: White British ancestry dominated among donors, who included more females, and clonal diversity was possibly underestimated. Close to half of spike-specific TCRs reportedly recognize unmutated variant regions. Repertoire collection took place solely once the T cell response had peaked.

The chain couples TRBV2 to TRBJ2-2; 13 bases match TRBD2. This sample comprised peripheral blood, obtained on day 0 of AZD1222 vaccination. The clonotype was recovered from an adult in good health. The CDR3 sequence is CASWGGLAGFTGELFF. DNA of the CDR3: TGTGCCAGCTGGGGGGGACTAGCGGGGTTCACCGGGGAGCTGTTTTTT.